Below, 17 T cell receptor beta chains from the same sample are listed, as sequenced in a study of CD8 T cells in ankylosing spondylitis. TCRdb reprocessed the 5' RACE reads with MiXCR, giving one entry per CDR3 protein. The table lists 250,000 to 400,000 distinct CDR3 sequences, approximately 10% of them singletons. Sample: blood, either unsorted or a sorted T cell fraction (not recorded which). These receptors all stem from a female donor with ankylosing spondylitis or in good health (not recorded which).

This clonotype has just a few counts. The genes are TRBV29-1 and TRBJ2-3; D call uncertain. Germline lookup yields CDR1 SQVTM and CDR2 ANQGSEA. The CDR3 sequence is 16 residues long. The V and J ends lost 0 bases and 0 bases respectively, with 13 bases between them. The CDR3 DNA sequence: TGCAGCGTTGAAGATAGGAAGAGAATAAGCACAGATACGCAGTATTTT. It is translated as CSVEDRKRISTDTQYF.

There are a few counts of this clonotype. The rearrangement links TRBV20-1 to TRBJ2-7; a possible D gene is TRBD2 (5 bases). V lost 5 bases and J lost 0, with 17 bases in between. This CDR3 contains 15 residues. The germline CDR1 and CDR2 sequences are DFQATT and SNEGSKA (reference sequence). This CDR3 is CSAPPRGYSSYEQYF. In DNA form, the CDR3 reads TGCAGTGCTCCCCCCCGGGGTTACAGCTCCTACGAGCAGTACTTC.

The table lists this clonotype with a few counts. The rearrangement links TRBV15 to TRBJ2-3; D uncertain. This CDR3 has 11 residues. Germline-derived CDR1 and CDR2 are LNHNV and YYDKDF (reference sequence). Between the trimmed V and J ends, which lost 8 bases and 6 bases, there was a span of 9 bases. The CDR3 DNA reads TGTGCCACCGAAATGGCCGATACGCAGTATTTT. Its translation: CATEMADTQYF.

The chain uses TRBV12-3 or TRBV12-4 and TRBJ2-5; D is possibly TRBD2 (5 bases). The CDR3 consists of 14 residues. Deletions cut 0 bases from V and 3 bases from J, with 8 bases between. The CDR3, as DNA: TGTGCCAGCAGTTTAGCGGGAGTGGAAGAGACCCAGTACTTC. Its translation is CASSLAGVEETQYF.

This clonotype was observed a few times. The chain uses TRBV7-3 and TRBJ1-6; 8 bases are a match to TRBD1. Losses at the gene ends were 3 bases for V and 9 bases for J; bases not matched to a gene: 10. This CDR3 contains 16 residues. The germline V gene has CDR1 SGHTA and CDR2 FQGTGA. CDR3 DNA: TGTGCCAGCAGCTTGAACGACAGGGGAATCGGTTCACCCCTCCACTTT. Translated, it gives CASSLNDRGIGSPLHF.

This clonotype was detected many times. CDR3 in DNA: TGTGCCATCCAATCGGGGGGCAGTAAGGGTGGCTACACCTTC. It specifies CAIQSGGSKGGYTF. The chain couples TRBV10-3 to TRBJ1-2; D is possibly TRBD1 (6 bases). V dropped 8 bases and J dropped 7 bases, with 20 bases sitting between them. CDR1 is ENHRY, CDR2 SYGVKD, per germline. The CDR3 length is 14 residues.

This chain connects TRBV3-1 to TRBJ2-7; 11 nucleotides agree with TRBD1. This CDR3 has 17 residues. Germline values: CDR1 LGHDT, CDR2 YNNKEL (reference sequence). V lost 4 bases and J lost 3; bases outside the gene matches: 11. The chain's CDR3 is CASSRRTGGETNYEQYF. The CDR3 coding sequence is TGTGCCAGCAGCCGTCGGACAGGGGGCGAAACCAACTACGAGCAGTACTTC.

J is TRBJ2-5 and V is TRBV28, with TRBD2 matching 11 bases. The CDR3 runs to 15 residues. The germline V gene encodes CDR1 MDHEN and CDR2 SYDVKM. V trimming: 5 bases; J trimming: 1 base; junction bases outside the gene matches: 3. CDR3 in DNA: TGTGCCAGCAGTGGGACTAGCGGATCCCAAGAGACCCAGTACTTC. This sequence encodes CASSGTSGSQETQYF.

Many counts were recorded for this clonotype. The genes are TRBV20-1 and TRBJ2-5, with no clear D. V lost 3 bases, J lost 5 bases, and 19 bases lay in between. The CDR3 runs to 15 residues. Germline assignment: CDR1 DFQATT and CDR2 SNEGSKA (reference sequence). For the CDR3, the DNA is TGCAGTGCTAGCATCAAGGGAAGTTCGTGGGAGACCCAGTACTTC. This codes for CSASIKGSSWETQYF.

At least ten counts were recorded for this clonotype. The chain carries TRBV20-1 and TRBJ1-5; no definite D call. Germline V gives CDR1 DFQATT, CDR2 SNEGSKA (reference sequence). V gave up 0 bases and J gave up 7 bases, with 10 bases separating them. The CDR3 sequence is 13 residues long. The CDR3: CSAREAERQPQHF. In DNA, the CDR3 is TGCAGTGCTAGAGAAGCGGAGAGGCAGCCCCAGCATTTT.

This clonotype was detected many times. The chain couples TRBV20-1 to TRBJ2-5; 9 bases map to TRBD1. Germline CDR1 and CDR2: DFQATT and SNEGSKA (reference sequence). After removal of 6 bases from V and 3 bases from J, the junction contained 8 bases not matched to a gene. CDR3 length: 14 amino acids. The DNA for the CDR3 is TGCAGTGCACTAGAAGACAGGGGGAAAGAGACCCAGTACTTC. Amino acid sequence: CSALEDRGKETQYF.

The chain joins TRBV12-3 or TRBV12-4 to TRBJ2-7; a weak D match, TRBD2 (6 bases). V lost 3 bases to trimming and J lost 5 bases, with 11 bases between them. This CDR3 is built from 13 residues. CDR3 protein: CASSLRGGDEQYF. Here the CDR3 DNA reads TGTGCCAGCAGTTTGAGAGGAGGGGACGAGCAGTACTTC.

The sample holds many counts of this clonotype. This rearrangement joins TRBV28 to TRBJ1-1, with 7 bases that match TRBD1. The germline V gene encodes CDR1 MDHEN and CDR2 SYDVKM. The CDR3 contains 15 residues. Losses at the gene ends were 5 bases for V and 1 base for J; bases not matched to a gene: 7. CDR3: CASSPGDRSNTEAFF. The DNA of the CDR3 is TGTGCCAGCAGTCCTGGGGACAGATCGAACACTGAAGCTTTCTTT.

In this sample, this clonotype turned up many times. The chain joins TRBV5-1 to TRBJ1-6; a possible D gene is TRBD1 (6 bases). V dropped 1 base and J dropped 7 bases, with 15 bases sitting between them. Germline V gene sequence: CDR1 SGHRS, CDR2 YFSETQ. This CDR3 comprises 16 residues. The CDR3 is CASSLRAGQGNSPLHF. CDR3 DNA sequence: TGCGCCAGCAGCTTGAGGGCAGGGCAGGGGAATTCACCCCTCCACTTT.

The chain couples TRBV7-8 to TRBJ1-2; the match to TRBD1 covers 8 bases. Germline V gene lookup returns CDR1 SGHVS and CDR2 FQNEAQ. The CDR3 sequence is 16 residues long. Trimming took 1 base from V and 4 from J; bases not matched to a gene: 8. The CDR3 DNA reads TGTGCCAGCAGCTTAGGTCCGAGACAGGGGAGCTATGGCTACACCTTC. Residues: CASSLGPRQGSYGYTF.

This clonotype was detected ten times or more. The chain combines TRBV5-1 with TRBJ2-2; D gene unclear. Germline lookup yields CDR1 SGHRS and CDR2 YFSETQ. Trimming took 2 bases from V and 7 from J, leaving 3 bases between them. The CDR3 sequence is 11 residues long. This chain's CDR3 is CASSFDGELFF. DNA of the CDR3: TGCGCCAGCAGCTTTGACGGGGAGCTGTTTTTT.

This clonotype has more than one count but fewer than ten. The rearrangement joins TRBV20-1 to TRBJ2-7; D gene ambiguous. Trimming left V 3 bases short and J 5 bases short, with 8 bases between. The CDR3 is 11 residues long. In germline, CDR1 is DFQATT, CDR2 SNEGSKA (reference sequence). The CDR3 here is CSASAPDEQYF. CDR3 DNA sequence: TGCAGTGCTAGTGCACCAGACGAGCAGTACTTC.